This T cell receptor (beta chain) was found in a study of control samples from healthy donors and cancer patients (dated by TCRdb to the early 2020s). Trimming takes 6 bases from V and 5 bases from J, and the germline ends sit 20 bases apart. The germline V gene gives CDR1 as KGHSH and CDR2 as LQKENI. The CDR3 runs 16 amino acids, cysteine and phenylalanine included. Only CDR3 DNA is held: 48 bases, read in frame from base 1. With regard to this clone: The target of this receptor is not known. Base qualities were left out, and no much larger clone turns up one base away.

Library creation used the immunoSEQ multiplex PCR assay. The table was pulled from immuneACCESS by TCRdb, which kept in-frame rearrangements only. Such tables lose some clones; where checked, under half of the loss comes from unresolved V genes, and the rest has no known cause. The sample table holds about 100,000 clones, of which about 91% were seen once. The top ten clones comprise approximately 14% of the sample. This clonotype was obtained from a man aged 30 to 45 in good health. Sample: blood. Recombination connected TRBV18 to TRBJ1-5; the D gene is perhaps TRBD1, from 5 matching bases. The DNA reads TGTGCCAGCTCCCGTTCGGGACCCAGGGTTGATCAGCCCCAGCATTTT. Protein translation: CASSRSGPRVDQPQHF.